The 18 T cell receptor beta chains listed next were all sequenced from one sample in a study of response to subunit inactivated influenza vaccine. MiXCR, applied by TCRdb to the RT-PCR reads, yields one record per CDR3 protein. The table lists 450,000 to 600,000 distinct CDR3 sequences, approximately 17% of them singletons. Sequencing was performed on CD4+ T cells sorted from PBMCs, taken less than 30 months after vaccination. These receptors originate from a man between 50 and 75 years old who received an inactivated influenza vaccine.

This clonotype turned up a few times. The chain couples TRBV6-5 to TRBJ2-3; D is possibly TRBD1 (5 bases). Germline CDR1 reads MNHEY; CDR2 reads SVGAGI. Trimming cost V 2 bases and J 2 bases, with 11 bases left between them. The CDR3 contains 15 residues. This CDR3 reads CASSYEGAYTDTQYF. DNA of the CDR3: TGTGCCAGCAGTTACGAAGGGGCCTACACAGATACGCAGTATTTT.

This clonotype was detected many times. J is TRBJ2-7 and V is TRBV20-1, with D unclear. The CDR3 length is 12 residues. V lost 4 bases and J 2 bases, leaving 9 bases between the germline ends. Germline values: CDR1 DFQATT, CDR2 SNEGSKA (reference sequence). For the CDR3, the DNA is TGCAGTGCTACTGACGGAACCTACGAGCAGTACTTC. This translates into CSATDGTYEQYF.

In this sample, this clonotype turned up many times. This chain connects TRBV5-1 to TRBJ1-2; 7 bases match TRBD1. Trimming at V came to 4 bases and at J to 0 bases, leaving 3 bases not matched to a gene. The length of the CDR3 is 14 residues. Germline V gives CDR1 SGHRS, CDR2 YFSETQ. For the CDR3, the DNA is TGCGCCAGCAGCCCAGGACAGGCTAACTATGGCTACACCTTC. Protein: CASSPGQANYGYTF.

The chain carries TRBV18 and TRBJ2-1, with D possibly TRBD2 on 6 matching bases. CDR1 and CDR2 (germline): KGHSH, LQKENI. This CDR3 spans 18 amino acids. V shed 1 base and J shed 0 bases, with 16 bases lying between them. The CDR3 DNA follows: TGTGCCAGCTCACCACGGGGTTCCGGGACTCACTCCTACAATGAGCAGTTCTTC. This codes for CASSPRGSGTHSYNEQFF. The full variable domain, its missing parts supplied by reference TRBV18 and TRBJ2-1, is NAGVMQNPRHLVRRRGQEARLRCSPMKGHSHVYWYRQLPEEGLKFMVYLQKENIIDESGMPKERFSAEFPKEGPSILRIQQVVRGDSAAYFCASSPRGSGTHSYNEQFFGPGTRLTVL.

This clonotype was found a few times. The CDR3 DNA reads TGCGCCAGCAGCGACTTCACTAGCGGGGGCACAGATACGCAGTATTTT. This codes for CASSDFTSGGTDTQYF. The V gene is TRBV5-1, the J gene TRBJ2-3, with 10 positions matching TRBD2. The CDR3 consists of 16 residues. Germline V CDR1 and CDR2: SGHRS, YFSETQ. With V trimmed by 4 bases and J by 1 base, 6 bases remained unmatched. Looking up the rest from reference TRBV5-1 and TRBJ2-3 gives the full variable domain: KAGVTQTPRYLIKTRGQQVTLSCSPISGHRSVSWYQQTPGQGLQFLFEYFSETQRNKGNFPGRFSGRQFSNSRSEMNVSTLELGDSALYLCASSDFTSGGTDTQYFGPGTRLTVL.

The V call is TRBV20-1, the J call TRBJ2-1, with D perhaps matching TRBD2 (7 bases). The CDR3 loop spans 14 amino acids. V shed 3 bases and J shed 1 base, with 10 bases lying between them. CDR1 is DFQATT and CDR2 is SNEGSKA in the germline V gene (reference sequence). CDR3 loop: CSAREGGSYNEQFF. As DNA, the CDR3 is TGCAGTGCTAGGGAGGGGGGGTCCTACAATGAGCAGTTCTTC.

The chain recombines TRBV20-1 with TRBJ2-7; D may correspond to TRBD1 or TRBD2 (7 bases each). V dropped 2 bases and J dropped 4 bases, with 15 bases sitting between them. Germline V gives CDR1 DFQATT, CDR2 SNEGSKA (reference sequence). The CDR3 has 14 residues. In DNA, the CDR3 is TGCAGTGCTAGACAGCGGGGCAGGGGGTACGAGCAGTACTTC. This translates into CSARQRGRGYEQYF.

This clonotype was counted only a few times. This sequence joins TRBV20-1 and TRBJ1-4, with D perhaps matching TRBD1 (5 bases). V lost 6 bases, J lost 7 bases, and 18 bases lay in between. The CDR3 runs to 14 residues. Germline V gene lookup returns CDR1 DFQATT and CDR2 SNEGSKA (reference sequence). CDR3 residues: CSATQGRVGEKLFF. Here the CDR3 DNA reads TGCAGTGCCACCCAGGGAAGGGTCGGTGAAAAACTGTTTTTT.

This clonotype was detected ten times or more. This sequence joins TRBV29-1 and TRBJ2-4; unclear D gene. The V end was cut by 6 bases, the J end by 1 base, with 13 bases between. This CDR3 region has 14 residues. The germline CDR1 and CDR2 sequences are SQVTM and ANQGSEA. This CDR3 reads CSVGYGRAKNIQYF. CDR3 sequence (DNA): TGCAGCGTGGGCTACGGAAGGGCCAAAAACATTCAGTACTTC.

This clonotype was seen a few times. The chain links TRBV5-1 to TRBJ2-7; D possibly corresponds to TRBD1 (6 bases). The CDR3 extends over 12 amino acids. Germline V gene lookup returns CDR1 SGHRS and CDR2 YFSETQ. Trimming stripped 0 bases from V and 9 bases from J, with 10 bases between. In DNA, the CDR3 is TGCGCCAGCAGCTTGGAGCCAGGGGTGCAGTACTTC. Translation: CASSLEPGVQYF.

This clonotype was seen more than once but under ten times. DNA of the CDR3: TGTGCCAGCAGCTTGGCCCAGGGATACACTGAAGCTTTCTTT. Its translation: CASSLAQGYTEAFF. This chain joins TRBV5-6 and TRBJ1-1, with D perhaps TRBD1 (5 bases). V was shortened by 0 bases and J by 3 bases, with 9 bases between the two germline ends. CDR3 length: 14 amino acids. Germline V gives CDR1 SGHDT, CDR2 YYEEEE. The whole variable domain, filled in from reference TRBV5-6 and TRBJ1-1, reads DAGVTQSPTHLIKTRGQQVTLRCSPKSGHDTVSWYQQALGQGPQFIFQYYEEEERQRGNFPDRFSGHQFPNYSSELNVNALLLGDSALYLCASSLAQGYTEAFFGQGTRLTVV.

This chain uses TRBV11-2 with TRBJ2-3; 8 bases are a match to TRBD1. Trimming took 0 bases from V and 1 from J; bases not matched to a gene: 3. The germline gives CDR1 SGHAT, CDR2 FQNNGV. The length of the CDR3 is 16 residues. CDR3 amino acids: CASSLDPGGGTDTQYF. CDR3 DNA: TGTGCCAGCAGCTTAGATCCAGGGGGCGGCACAGATACGCAGTATTTT.

In its sample, this clonotype was seen a few times. The genes are TRBV6-1 and TRBJ1-4; the D gene is possibly TRBD1 (6 bases). The germline gives CDR1 MNHNS, CDR2 SASEGT. The CDR3 runs 13 residues. V was clipped by 8 bases and J by 7 bases, with 14 bases between them. This CDR3 is CASGRDTAEKLFF. In DNA, the CDR3 is TGTGCCAGCGGCCGGGACACTGCTGAAAAACTGTTTTTT.

The CDR3 is CATKLAGPSEQFF. The CDR3 DNA reads as TGTGCCACCAAGCTAGCGGGGCCCTCGGAGCAGTTCTTC. The rearrangement joins TRBV12-3 or TRBV12-4 to TRBJ2-1; 9 bases fit TRBD2. This CDR3 has 13 amino acids. V trimming: 10 bases; J trimming: 10 bases; junction bases outside the gene matches: 11.

This clonotype was detected a few times. This sequence joins TRBV10-3 and TRBJ2-5; TRBD2 aligns across 7 bases. V shed 6 bases, J shed 3 bases, and the junction held 7 bases outside the gene matches. The CDR3 is 14 amino acids. Germline CDR1 is ENHRY and CDR2 is SYGVKD. The CDR3 sequence: CAISEASGKETQYF. For the CDR3, the DNA is TGTGCCATCAGCGAGGCTAGCGGAAAAGAGACCCAGTACTTC.

This clonotype occurred many times. The chain has TRBV28 and TRBJ1-5; TRBD1 might be the D (5 bases). V was shortened by 4 bases and J by 2 bases, with 12 bases between the two germline ends. Germline V gene data show CDR1 as MDHEN and CDR2 as SYDVKM. This CDR3 is built from 15 residues. CDR3 region: CASSSLGGGNQPQHF. CDR3 DNA: TGTGCCAGCAGTTCCTTGGGGGGGGGCAATCAGCCCCAGCATTTT.

The J gene is TRBJ2-3, the V gene TRBV7-2; 7 bases are shared with TRBD2. The CDR3 has 16 residues. The V gene end was trimmed by 5 bases and the J gene end by 3 bases; junction bases not matched to a gene: 11. CDR1 is SGHTA and CDR2 is FQGNSA in the germline V gene. The CDR3 region has the DNA TGTGCCAGCAGCCCCATAGGGCGGGAGATTACAGATACGCAGTATTTT. As protein: CASSPIGREITDTQYF.

This clonotype was detected a few times. The V call is TRBV6-1, the J call TRBJ1-4; a weak D match, TRBD1 (6 bases). Trimming took 6 bases from V and 5 from J, leaving 10 bases between them. The germline CDR1 and CDR2 sequences are MNHNS and SASEGT. This CDR3 region has 13 residues. The CDR3 region has the DNA TGTGCCAGCAGCGGACAGATGAATGAAAAACTGTTTTTT. Translating gives CASSGQMNEKLFF.